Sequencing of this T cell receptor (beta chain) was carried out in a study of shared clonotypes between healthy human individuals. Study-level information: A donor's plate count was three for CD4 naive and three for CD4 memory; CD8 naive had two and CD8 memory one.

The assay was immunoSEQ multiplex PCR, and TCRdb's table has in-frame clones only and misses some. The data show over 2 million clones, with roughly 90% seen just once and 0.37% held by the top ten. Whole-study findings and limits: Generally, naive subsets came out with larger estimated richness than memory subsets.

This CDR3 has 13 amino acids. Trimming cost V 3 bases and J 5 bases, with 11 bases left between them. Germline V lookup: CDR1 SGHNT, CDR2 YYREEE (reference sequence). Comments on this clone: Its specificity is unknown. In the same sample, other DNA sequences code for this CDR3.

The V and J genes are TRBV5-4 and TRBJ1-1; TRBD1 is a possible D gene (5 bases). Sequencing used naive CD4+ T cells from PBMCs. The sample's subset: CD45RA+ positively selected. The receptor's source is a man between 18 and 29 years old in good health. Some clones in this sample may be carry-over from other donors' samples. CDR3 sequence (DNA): TGTGCCAGCAGCTCACGGGAGGGGACTGAAGCTTTCTTT. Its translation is CASSSREGTEAFF.